This T cell receptor beta chain is drawn from a study of blood T cell repertoires in COVID-19. Study background: Whether acute or convalescent, the COVID-19 samples came from the United States, Italy and Spain. Sources were T cells, B-cell-depleted T cells, or PBMCs; the material itself was cDNA or gDNA.

Study processing details: Reference gene primers were amplified, and this amplification served to estimate nucleated cell counts. Only in-frame clones appear in the TCRdb table, and some are missing; sequencing was by immunoSEQ multiplex PCR. Clonal size and the V and J genes are those of that table, whereas D and trimming came from the DNA. This table has some 80,000 clones, about four fifths appearing once. The CDR3 loop spans 16 amino acids. V lost 1 base to trimming and J lost 1 base, with 13 bases between them. Germline V gene sequence: CDR1 SGHRS, CDR2 YFSETQ. The material sequenced was peripheral blood. The clonotype comes from a human donor in a cohort sampled during active COVID-19. V usage is TRBV5-1 and J usage is TRBJ2-3; D may be TRBD1 (5 bases). DNA of the CDR3: TGCGCCAGCAGCTTGTTGGGGCCCGGCGGCACAGATACGCAGTATTTT. Amino acids: CASSLLGPGGTDTQYF.